This T cell receptor beta chain was sequenced in a study of blood T cell repertoires in COVID-19. The wider study: The analysed material was cDNA or gDNA that came from T cells, B-cell-depleted T cells, or PBMCs.

Original methodology: Amplification with reference gene primers provided the estimates of nucleated cell counts. Libraries were prepared by immunoSEQ multiplex PCR; TCRdb keeps only in-frame clonotypes and omits some of them. D and trimming were read from the DNA, whereas the V and J calls and clone size are those reported in that table. Of approximately 160,000 clones detected, 80% appear once; the ten largest clones hold 6%. Recovery meant two consecutive negative NP/OP PCR tests, professional clearance, or resolved symptoms. This CDR3 is built from 15 residues. The germline CDR1 and CDR2 sequences are SGDLS and YYNGEE. V lost 4 bases, J lost 8 bases, and 11 bases stayed unmatched.

The TCR comes from a middle-aged man who had recovered from COVID-19. The chain employs TRBV9 and TRBJ1-4, with 7 bases matching TRBD1. Sequencing input: PBMCs or T cells enriched from blood (not recorded which). This CDR3 reads CASSTAGGSGEKLFF. The CDR3, as DNA: TGTGCCAGCAGCACCGCAGGGGGGTCGGGGGAAAAACTGTTTTTT.